Given below is one T cell receptor beta chain in context. Antigen unknown. The length of the CDR3 is 18 residues. V gave up 5 bases and J gave up 0 bases; unmatched junction bases: 10. CDR1 and CDR2 from the germline V gene are SEHNR and FQNEAQ (reference sequence). Each donor supplied around 10 milliliters of peripheral blood. Samples had at least 7 million PBMCs isolated from them. Total RNA extracted from each sample amounted to at least 5 micrograms. A J-beta primer mix and a sample-barcoded 5' primer were used in a second PCR of roughly 7 to 12 cycles. Using its own MiXCR run on the 5' RACE reads, TCRdb lists one record per CDR3 protein. The repertoire holds 700,000 to 800,000 distinct CDR3 sequences, with around 40% as singletons. The sample originates from a study of blood T cells in healthy people across ages. Study results and caveats: Roughly linearly, TCR beta diversity per million T cells fell as age increased.

The TCR was taken from a woman aged 55 to 70 in good health. The sequenced sample was blood. The rearrangement uses TRBV7-9 and TRBJ1-4, with TRBD1 matching over 9 bases. CDR3 region: CASSPPARTGATNEKLFF. The DNA of the CDR3 is TGTGCCAGCAGCCCACCCGCCCGGACAGGGGCAACTAATGAAAAACTGTTTTTT.